One and the same sample provided the 18 T cell receptor beta chains below, sequenced in a study of blood T cell repertoires in COVID-19. This table comes from immunoSEQ multiplex PCR, and its TCRdb copy is limited to in-frame clones, with some not included. The sample holds 250,000 to 350,000 clones, 86% seen once. What was sequenced was peripheral blood. Source of these receptors: a woman aged 70-85 years with COVID-19, enrolled during active disease.

The chain has TRBV27 and TRBJ2-7, with 7 nucleotides matching TRBD2. Germline lookup yields CDR1 MNHEY and CDR2 SMNVEV (reference sequence). The CDR3 contains 14 residues. J lost 0 bases, V lost 6 bases, and 5 bases had no gene match. The CDR3 loop is CASRGRGTSYEQYF. Written as DNA, the CDR3 is TGTGCCAGCAGGGGGCGGGGGACCTCCTACGAGCAGTACTTC.

The chain couples TRBV19 to TRBJ1-4; D might be TRBD1 (6 bases). Trimming cost V 5 bases and J 2 bases, with 9 bases left between them. The length of the CDR3 is 14 residues. Germline loops: CDR1 LNHDA, CDR2 SQIVND (reference sequence). This chain's CDR3 is CASSRQVTNEKLFF. The CDR3, as DNA: TGTGCCAGTAGTCGACAGGTTACTAATGAAAAACTGTTTTTT.

J is TRBJ1-2 and V is TRBV19; D unclear. This CDR3 is 13 amino acids long. In germline, CDR1 is LNHDA, CDR2 SQIVND (reference sequence). Trimming stripped 6 bases from V and 6 bases from J, with 14 bases between. Written as DNA, the CDR3 is TGTGCCAGTAGATTAAGAGCCCGGGATGGCTACACCTTC. Its translation: CASRLRARDGYTF.

The V and J genes are TRBV6-1 and TRBJ1-2, with TRBD1 identical over 10 bases. The CDR3 is 14 residues long. The V gene end was trimmed by 0 bases and the J gene end by 8 bases; junction bases not matched to a gene: 3. CDR1 and CDR2 (germline): MNHNS, SASEGT. CDR3 in DNA: TGTGCCAGCAGTGAAGCTGGACAGGGGGGAGGCTACACCTTC. Residues: CASSEAGQGGGYTF.

The chain has TRBV15 and TRBJ2-7, with 7 bases fitting TRBD1. Germline-derived CDR1 and CDR2 are LNHNV and YYDKDF (reference sequence). V lost 5 bases and J lost 0; bases outside the gene matches: 13. This CDR3 is built from 17 residues. This CDR3 is CATSLAVDRDSSYEQYF. DNA for the CDR3: TGTGCCACCAGCCTGGCGGTCGACCGGGACAGCTCCTACGAGCAGTACTTC.

Of note for this clone: The same CDR3 also results from other DNA sequences found in this sample. The chain uses TRBV6-2 or TRBV6-3 and TRBJ2-7; D is uncertain. CDR3 length: 12 amino acids. Germline CDR1 reads MNHEY; CDR2 reads SVGEGT. Trimming left V 5 bases short and J 0 bases short, with 5 bases between. The CDR3 loop reads CASSPSSYEQYF. As DNA, the CDR3 is TGTGCCAGCAGTCCCTCCTCCTACGAGCAGTACTTC.

The chain has TRBV27 and TRBJ1-1; 7 bases align to TRBD1. The CDR3 has 15 amino acids. With V trimmed by 4 bases and J by 0 bases, 5 bases remained unmatched. The germline CDR1 and CDR2 sequences are MNHEY and SMNVEV (reference sequence). CDR3 DNA sequence: TGTGCCAGCAGTTCCGGACAGGCTATGAACACTGAAGCTTTCTTT. This encodes CASSSGQAMNTEAFF.

The rearrangement joins TRBV21-1 to TRBJ1-5; TRBD1, the D gene given by the table, was not confirmed from the DNA. TRBV21-1 is classified as a pseudogene. This CDR3 region has 18 residues. The DNA for the CDR3 is TGTGCCAGCAGCTCCGGGACAGGGGACCCCTATAGCAATCAGCCCCAGCATTTT. Translated: CASSSGTGDPYSNQPQHF.

The CDR3 sequence: CASSERGGGEGYTF. Written as DNA, the CDR3 is TGTGCCAGCAGTGAAAGAGGAGGCGGGGAAGGCTACACCTTC. The chain employs TRBV2 and TRBJ1-2; the D is unclear. Germline V CDR1 and CDR2: SNHLY, FYNNEI. With 2 bases removed from V and 8 bases from J, the gap between germline ends came to 15 bases. This CDR3 contains 14 residues. Using reference TRBV2 and TRBJ1-2 for the parts outside the CDR3, the full variable domain is EPEVTQTPSHQVTQMGQEVILRCVPISNHLYFYWYRQILGQKVEFLVSFYNNEISEKSEIFDDQFSVERPDGSNFTLKIRSTKLEDSAMYFCASSERGGGEGYTFGSGTRLTVV.

This clone was recorded a few times. V and J are TRBV7-9 and TRBJ1-2, with D unclear. The CDR3 consists of 15 residues. In germline, CDR1 is SEHNR, CDR2 FQNEAQ (reference sequence). Deletions cut 5 bases from V and 3 bases from J, with 16 bases between. The CDR3 here is CASSPPPILDYGYTF. CDR3 nucleotides: TGTGCCAGCAGCCCACCCCCTATCCTGGACTATGGCTACACCTTC.

The chain links TRBV2 to TRBJ1-4; 8 bases match TRBD1. V trimming: 7 bases; J trimming: 4 bases; junction bases outside the gene matches: 5. Germline CDR1 reads SNHLY; CDR2 reads FYNNEI. CDR3 length: 14 residues. The CDR3 DNA is TGTGCCAGCAATCCAGGACAGGGTAATGAAAAACTGTTTTTT. This encodes CASNPGQGNEKLFF.

This clone was observed a few times. The chain is built from TRBV30 and TRBJ1-1; TRBD1 aligns across 8 bases. V trimming: 6 bases; J trimming: 1 base; junction bases outside the gene matches: 4. The CDR3 spans 13 residues. CDR1 GTSNPN and CDR2 SVGIG come from the germline V gene (reference sequence). This chain's CDR3 is CACDRGTNTEAFF. Here the CDR3 DNA reads TGTGCCTGTGACAGGGGAACGAACACTGAAGCTTTCTTT.

This clone appeared a few times. This chain joins TRBV6-5 and TRBJ1-2; D remains unclear. V was clipped by 0 bases and J by 0 bases, with 8 bases between them. The CDR3 is 15 amino acids. CDR1 is MNHEY and CDR2 is SVGAGI in the germline V gene. Here the CDR3 DNA reads TGTGCCAGCAGTTACTCGACATTATCTAACTATGGCTACACCTTC. This sequence encodes CASSYSTLSNYGYTF.

The chain is built from TRBV10-3 and TRBJ2-7; 7 positions match TRBD1. V dropped 10 bases and J dropped 7; count of bases not matched to a gene: 16. Per the germline V gene, CDR1 is ENHRY and CDR2 is SYGVKD. The CDR3 is 14 amino acids. In DNA, the CDR3 is TGTGCCACCCGACCCCAGGGGGAGAATAGGGAGCAGTACTTC. Encoded protein: CATRPQGENREQYF.

The V gene is TRBV29-1, the J gene TRBJ1-1, with 7 bases that match TRBD1. J lost 0 bases, V lost 6 bases, and 4 bases had no gene match. The germline CDR1 and CDR2 sequences are SQVTM and ANQGSEA. This CDR3 is 13 amino acids long. CDR3 in amino acids: CSVRGQLNTEAFF. DNA for the CDR3: TGCAGCGTGCGGGGACAGCTGAACACTGAAGCTTTCTTT.

This clone was detected a few times. V usage is TRBV4-3 and J usage is TRBJ1-2; D may be TRBD1 (5 bases). CDR3 length: 14 amino acids. The germline gives CDR1 LGHNA, CDR2 YSLEER. Trimming left V 5 bases short and J 0 bases short, with 10 bases between. The CDR3 DNA reads TGCGCCAGCAGCTGGCGGGGGGCTAACTATGGCTACACCTTC. It translates to CASSWRGANYGYTF.

This chain connects TRBV4-3 to TRBJ1-2, with 8 bases identical to TRBD1. CDR3 length equals 16 residues. Trimming took 0 bases from V and 5 from J; bases not matched to a gene: 8. Germline V CDR1 and CDR2: LGHNA, YSLEER. The CDR3 DNA sequence: TGCGCCAGCAGCCAAGATCCAGACAGGGGACCATATGGCTACACCTTC. Its protein product is CASSQDPDRGPYGYTF.

This rearrangement joins TRBV5-1 to TRBJ2-5, with 8 bases matching TRBD1. Trimming removed 2 bases from V and 5 bases from J; junction bases left unmatched: 5. CDR1 and CDR2 (germline): SGHRS, YFSETQ. This CDR3 contains 14 residues. The CDR3 is CASSFGQGGETQYF. CDR3 DNA: TGCGCCAGCAGCTTCGGACAGGGCGGGGAGACCCAGTACTTC. Combining the CDR3 with reference TRBV5-1 and TRBJ2-5 gives the whole variable domain KAGVTQTPRYLIKTRGQQVTLSCSPISGHRSVSWYQQTPGQGLQFLFEYFSETQRNKGNFPGRFSGRQFSNSRSEMNVSTLELGDSALYLCASSFGQGGETQYFGPGTRLLVL.